The clone carrying this T cell receptor (beta chain) was counted a few times. Its antigen remains unidentified. There are 17 residues in the CDR3. CDR1 and CDR2 from the germline V gene are MDHEN and SYDVKM. Deletions cut 7 bases from V and 2 bases from J, with 18 bases between. The data were obtained in a study of OX40 agonist ivuxolimab in advanced cancers. On the study more broadly: Patients' therapy was ivuxolimab, an antibody that acts as an agonist of OX40 (CD134). Males comprised 82.7% of the group, whose mean age was 60 years (range 23 to 79).

The protocol was immunoSEQ multiplex PCR, while the TCRdb copy is restricted to in-frame clones and leaves out a portion. The data hold 20,000 to 25,000 clones, with under 85% observed a single time. Study-wide findings and caveats: Compared with CD4+, CD8+ T cells on average had more expanded clones.

Samples were taken at baseline and on day 1 of cycles 4 and 7. Material: CD4+ or CD8+ T cells sorted from blood, obtained in a trial of the OX40 agonist ivuxolimab. This receptor was taken from an adult with an advanced solid tumor such as melanoma, head and neck, liver or kidney cancer. The V gene is TRBV28, the J gene TRBJ2-6; perhaps TRBD2 as D (5 bases). CDR3 nucleotide sequence: TGTGCCAGCACCCCTGACGGGGTTTTCACTGGGGCCAACGTCCTGACTTTC. Translated, it gives CASTPDGVFTGANVLTF.